The next 21 T cell receptor beta chains were all read from a single sample in a study of tumor and adjacent non-tumor tissue in lung cancer. TCRbeta libraries were built with three rounds of nested PCR, modified from ARM-PCR. MiXCR, applied by TCRdb to the multiplex PCR reads, yields one record per CDR3 protein. Of around 66,000 distinct CDR3 sequences detected, around three quarters appear once; the ten largest clones hold approximately 30%. The template was RNA from unsorted bulk tissue. The sequencing sample was made of lung tumor tissue. The receptors come from a man aged 60-69 years with non-small cell lung cancer.

As for this clonotype: In this CDR3 the conserved last residue, phenylalanine or tryptophan, is missing, so a read error is likely. CDR3 sequence: CSLSPQQGRGYTS. The DNA for the CDR3 is TGCAGCCTCTCACCCCAACAGGGTCGCGGCTACACCTCC. This chain links TRBV29-1 with TRBJ1-2; tentative D call: TRBD1 (6 bases). Between the trimmed V and J ends, which lost 8 bases and 8 bases, there was a span of 21 bases. Per germline, CDR1 SQVTM and CDR2 ANQGSEA. The CDR3 covers 13 residues.

A word on this clonotype: A junction end diverges from the germline sequence, so it may reflect a read error. The chain links TRBV6-1 to TRBJ1-1; D might be TRBD1 (6 bases). The V gene's germline CDR1 is MNHNS and CDR2 SASEGT. The CDR3 is 12 amino acids. The CDR3 loop is CVSSRTATEAFF. The CDR3 DNA follows: TGTGTCAGCAGCCGGACAGCCACTGAAGCTTTCTTC.

The CDR3 loop reads CASSEVHRDYGYTF. Written as DNA, the CDR3 is TGTGCCAGCAGTGAAGTTCACAGGGATTATGGCTACACCTTC. This chain connects TRBV2 to TRBJ1-2, with a tentative D call TRBD1 (6 bases). V lost 1 base and J 5 bases, leaving 11 bases between the germline ends. The CDR3 has 14 residues. The germline CDR1 and CDR2 sequences are SNHLY and FYNNEI.

This chain uses TRBV5-4 with TRBJ1-5, with D unclear. Germline CDR1 SGHNT, CDR2 YYREEE (reference sequence). Trimming stripped 0 bases from V and 1 base from J, with 2 bases between. This CDR3 has 13 amino acids. In DNA, the CDR3 is TGTGCCAGCAGCTTGGGCAGCAATCAGCCCCAGCATTTT. Translated: CASSLGSNQPQHF.

This clonotype was recorded only once. The CDR3 loop is CASTSIGSGPYNEQFF. The CDR3 DNA reads as TGTGCCAGCACCTCCATCGGGAGTGGCCCCTACAATGAGCAGTTCTTC. The V call is TRBV12-3 or TRBV12-4, the J call TRBJ2-1; TRBD2 might be the D (6 bases). The CDR3 spans 16 residues. Trimming took off 7 bases at V and 2 bases at J, with 18 bases between the two ends.

Details on this clonotype: At one boundary the junction diverges from the germline segment, which might be a read error. The rearrangement uses TRBV6-2 or TRBV6-3 and TRBJ2-5; 7 nucleotides match TRBD1. CDR1 MNHEY and CDR2 SVGEGT come from the germline V gene. This CDR3 is 17 amino acids long. The CDR3 reads CASSYKGAPPIQATQYF. For the CDR3, the DNA is TGTGCCAGCAGTTATAAGGGGGCGCCTCCTATCCAAGCGACCCAGTACTTC.

A word on this clonotype: A much larger clone lies a single base off, so this may be a read error. As the CDR3 is not closed by the conserved phenylalanine or tryptophan, this likely results from a read error. V is TRBV29-1 and J is TRBJ1-1; D unresolved. CDR3 size: 11 residues. Germline values: CDR1 SQVTM, CDR2 ANQGSEA. Trimming removed 4 bases from V and 0 bases from J, with 3 bases in between. CDR3 residues: CSVVLNTEAFV. In DNA form, the CDR3 reads TGCAGCGTTGTCCTGAACACTGAAGCTTTCGTT.

In this sample, this clonotype turned up a few times. The conserved final phenylalanine or tryptophan is absent from the CDR3, which likely points to a read error. This chain joins TRBV5-6 and TRBJ2-3; 10 nucleotides agree with TRBD2. The V gene's germline CDR1 is SGHDT and CDR2 YYEEEE. This CDR3 is 15 amino acids long. CDR3: CVSSFRTSGFDTQYL. The CDR3 DNA follows: TGTGTTAGCAGCTTTAGGACTAGCGGTTTTGATACGCAGTATTTA.

Of note for this clonotype: The junction departs from the called germline gene at one end, perhaps through a read error. The V gene is TRBV20-1, the J gene TRBJ2-7; D is possibly TRBD1 or TRBD2 (7 bases each). The CDR3 is 14 residues long. Per germline, CDR1 DFQATT and CDR2 SNEGSKA (reference sequence). The DNA for the CDR3 is TGCAGAGCTAGAGCGGGCAGGGGGGGATACGAGCAGTACTTC. This translates into CRARAGRGGYEQYF.

The CDR3 region has the DNA TGCAGTGTGAGGGACAGACCAGAGGAGCAGTACTTC. Its translation: CSVRDRPEEQYF. V usage is TRBV20-1 and J usage is TRBJ2-7; TRBD1 matches at 7 bases. The germline V gene has CDR1 DFQATT and CDR2 SNEGSKA (reference sequence). J lost 7 bases, V lost 7 bases, and 10 bases had no gene match. The CDR3 has 12 residues.

This clonotype was observed a few times. The rearrangement links TRBV28 to TRBJ2-3; no definite D call. The germline V and J ends were trimmed by 5 bases and 0 bases, with 9 bases remaining between them. The CDR3 is 14 residues long. Germline V gene sequence: CDR1 MDHEN, CDR2 SYDVKM. The chain's CDR3 is CASSEPRSTDTQYF. CDR3 DNA: TGTGCCAGCAGTGAACCACGGAGCACAGATACGCAGTATTTT.

As to this clonotype: This CDR3 is missing its conserved last phenylalanine or tryptophan, likely due to a read error. The DNA is omitted, as the CDR3 cannot be located on it reliably, and the CDR3 follows TCRdb's listing. The rearrangement joins TRBV5-1 to TRBJ2-7; TRBD2 is the table's D call, not checked against the DNA. The CDR3 contains 15 residues when both ends are counted. The germline CDR1 and CDR2 sequences are SGHRS and YFSETQ. This chain's CDR3 is CASSWGTSGGYELYL.

The rearrangement uses TRBV12-3 or TRBV12-4 and TRBJ2-2; unclear D gene. This CDR3 contains 14 residues. The V end was cut by 10 bases, the J end by 8 bases, with 20 bases between. As DNA, the CDR3 is TGTGCCAAAAGTCCCCTGATACTTAGGGGGGAGCTGTTTTTT. The encoded protein is CAKSPLILRGELFF.

This sequence joins TRBV7-3 and TRBJ1-1; a possible D gene is TRBD1 (5 bases). CDR1 is SGHTA and CDR2 is FQGTGA in the germline V gene. This CDR3 is built from 14 residues. Deletions cut 2 bases from V and 1 base from J, with 8 bases between. DNA for the CDR3: TGTGCCAGCAGCTTACATGGGGCGAACACTGAAGCTTTCTTT. This translates into CASSLHGANTEAFF.

This chain links TRBV19 with TRBJ2-2; 10 bases align to TRBD1. The germline V gene encodes CDR1 LNHDA and CDR2 SQIVND (reference sequence). The CDR3 extends over 14 amino acids. After removal of 8 bases from V and 4 bases from J, the junction contained 4 bases not matched to a gene. CDR3 residues: CASGTGASTGELFF. In DNA form, the CDR3 reads TGTGCCAGTGGGACAGGGGCGAGCACCGGGGAGCTGTTTTTT.

Details on this clonotype: No conserved phenylalanine or tryptophan ends this CDR3, so it is likely a read error. V usage is TRBV29-1 and J usage is TRBJ2-2; D remains unclear. The CDR3 contains 13 residues. Germline V gives CDR1 SQVTM, CDR2 ANQGSEA. In DNA form, the CDR3 reads TGCAGAGTGCCCGGCAGTCTGACCGGGGAGCTGTTTGTT. Residues: CRVPGSLTGELFV.

Comment on this clonotype: Since the CDR3 does not end with the conserved phenylalanine or tryptophan, this likely comes from a read error. V gene TRBV29-1 combines with J gene TRBJ2-1, with TRBD2 matching 7 bases. The germline gives CDR1 SQVTM, CDR2 ANQGSEA. The CDR3 extends over 16 amino acids. CDR3 coding DNA: TGCAGTGTTGAGTCCATGCTAGCGGACGATTACAATGAGCAGTTCTAC. Amino acids: CSVESMLADDYNEQFY.

In regard to this clonotype: One junction end disagrees with the germline gene, perhaps due to a read error. This chain connects TRBV29-1 to TRBJ2-3, with D maybe TRBD2 (6 bases). The CDR3 is made up of 14 amino acids. Germline lookup yields CDR1 SQVTM and CDR2 ANQGSEA. The CDR3 protein is CSVERGSGTDRQYF. The CDR3 DNA reads as TGTAGCGTTGAACGGGGGTCAGGCACAGATAGGCAGTATTTT.

This clonotype was found a few times. This chain uses TRBV24-1 with TRBJ2-7, with D perhaps TRBD2 (6 bases). Germline lookup yields CDR1 KGHDR and CDR2 SFDVKD. CDR3 length: 16 residues. Trimming stripped 1 base from V and 3 bases from J, with 15 bases between. The CDR3 is CATSDLGNSGNYEQYF. CDR3 sequence (DNA): TGTGCCACCAGTGATTTAGGTAATAGCGGAAACTACGAGCAGTACTTC.

The DNA for the CDR3 is TGTGCCAGCAGCCCTTCTCCTCGAGTGGTAAATTTCTTT. This encodes CASSPSPRVVNFF. The rearrangement links TRBV7-8 to TRBJ1-1; D is uncertain. Germline V gene sequence: CDR1 SGHVS, CDR2 FQNEAQ. Deletions cut 5 bases from V and 13 bases from J, with 20 bases between. This CDR3 is 13 amino acids long.

About this clonotype: At one boundary the junction diverges from the germline segment, which might be a read error. CDR3 loop: CVISEEGAEDTQYF. The CDR3 DNA is TGTGTCATCAGCGAGGAGGGAGCAGAAGATACGCAGTATTTT. The V call is TRBV10-3, the J call TRBJ2-3; a possible D gene is TRBD2 (6 bases). The germline V gene encodes CDR1 ENHRY and CDR2 SYGVKD. The CDR3 is 14 residues long.